The 19 T cell receptor beta chains presented below share a single source sample, sequenced in a study of regulatory T cells in long-lasting Graves disease. To make TCR beta libraries, researchers used iRepertoire HTBI primers and Arm-PCR of CDR3 regions. TCRdb redid the calling of the multiplex PCR reads with MiXCR, one entry per CDR3 protein. The sample carries about 540,000 distinct CDR3 sequences, less than 15% recorded once. The time point was: newly diagnosed GD, antithyroid drugs for less than 3 months. The TCR library was prepared using RNA isolated from PBMCs. These data were also filed under a second study, of T cells in Graves' hyperthyroidism and ophthalmopathy.

The sequencing used peripheral blood mononuclear cells (PBMCs), collected at new diagnosis, from a patient treated with antithyroid drugs. The source of these receptors is a young man with Graves disease.

This clonotype was counted many times. This rearrangement joins TRBV11-2 to TRBJ1-5; weak D call: TRBD1 (5 bases). The CDR3 is 14 amino acids. The V end lost 0 bases, the J end lost 7 bases, and 10 bases lay between the germline ends. In germline, CDR1 is SGHAT, CDR2 FQNNGV. CDR3 DNA: TGTGCCAGCAGCTTAGAGGTGGACATCCAGCCCCAGCATTTT. Its translation: CASSLEVDIQPQHF.

This clonotype was picked up many times. The gene calls are TRBV12-3 or TRBV12-4 and TRBJ1-2; D ambiguous. The CDR3 consists of 13 residues. Trimming stripped 8 bases from V and 4 bases from J, with 14 bases between. CDR3 nucleotide sequence: TGTGCCAGCTTAGGACCTTCACCCTATGGCTACACCTTC. Translation gives CASLGPSPYGYTF.

This clonotype was counted ten times or more. The chain carries TRBV7-9 and TRBJ2-5, with 12 bases fitting TRBD2. The CDR3 contains 16 residues. Trimming removed 2 bases from V and 1 base from J; junction bases left unmatched: 2. Germline V gives CDR1 SEHNR, CDR2 FQNEAQ (reference sequence). The CDR3 is CASSLRTSGTQETQYF. DNA of the CDR3: TGTGCCAGCAGCTTACGGACTAGCGGGACCCAAGAGACCCAGTACTTC.

The chain has TRBV3-1 and TRBJ2-3; perhaps TRBD2 as D (6 bases). V was shortened by 0 bases and J by 4 bases, with 17 bases between the two germline ends. This CDR3 spans 17 amino acids. Looked up from germline, CDR1 is LGHDT and CDR2 is YNNKEL (reference sequence). The CDR3 sequence is CASSQEGSGPVADTQYF. As DNA, the CDR3 is TGTGCCAGCAGCCAAGAAGGTAGCGGTCCCGTGGCAGATACGCAGTATTTT.

This chain links TRBV7-2 with TRBJ2-5, with TRBD1 identical over 8 bases. This CDR3 has 17 residues. With V trimmed by 5 bases and J by 4 bases, 15 bases remained unmatched. Germline CDR1 is SGHTA and CDR2 is FQGNSA. CDR3 DNA: TGTGCCAGCAGCCCCACCACAGGGGGTGGGCTAGGAGAGACCCAGTACTTC. Protein product: CASSPTTGGGLGETQYF.

This clonotype has just a few counts. The V gene is TRBV30, the J gene TRBJ1-3; no clear D gene. The CDR3 covers 14 residues. The germline V gene encodes CDR1 GTSNPN and CDR2 SVGIG (reference sequence). Trimming cost V 0 bases and J 2 bases, with 8 bases left between them. Here the CDR3 reads CAWSVPLTGNTIYF. CDR3 sequence (DNA): TGTGCCTGGAGTGTTCCCTTAACTGGAAACACCATATATTTT.

This clonotype was counted ten times or more. DNA for the CDR3: TGTGCCAGCAGGAGGGGACTAGCGGGGGATAGCAGGACAGATACGCAGTATTTT. Translating gives CASRRGLAGDSRTDTQYF. The chain has TRBV6-1 and TRBJ2-3; TRBD2 matches at 14 bases. Germline V lookup: CDR1 MNHNS, CDR2 SASEGT. With 6 bases clipped from V and 3 bases from J, the junction kept 11 bases outside the gene matches. The CDR3 totals 18 residues.

This clonotype was seen repeatedly, ten times or more. V and J are TRBV3-1 and TRBJ1-2; D is unresolved. The CDR3 has 12 residues. CDR1 and CDR2 (germline): LGHDT, YNNKEL (reference sequence). Trimming stripped 1 base from V and 6 bases from J, with 6 bases between. CDR3 amino acids: CASSQAEDGYTF. As DNA, the CDR3 is TGTGCCAGCAGCCAAGCTGAGGATGGCTACACCTTC.

This clonotype was observed many times. The chain joins TRBV20-1 to TRBJ1-1; D is ambiguous. Germline values: CDR1 DFQATT, CDR2 SNEGSKA (reference sequence). This CDR3 region has 15 residues. V gave up 5 bases and J gave up 2 bases, with 18 bases separating them. The CDR3 DNA follows: TGCAGTGCTCCCCCTGAGGGAAGGATAAACACTGAAGCTTTCTTT. It specifies CSAPPEGRINTEAFF.

The table lists this clonotype with many counts. The chain is built from TRBV5-1 and TRBJ2-3; D is uncertain. With 1 base removed from V and 2 bases from J, the gap between germline ends came to 11 bases. The CDR3 totals 15 residues. Germline V gene sequence: CDR1 SGHRS, CDR2 YFSETQ. As DNA, the CDR3 is TGCGCCAGCAGCTTGAGTGACCGAATCACAGATACGCAGTATTTT. It encodes CASSLSDRITDTQYF.

V gene TRBV5-5 combines with J gene TRBJ1-4; D may be TRBD1 (6 bases). The CDR3 runs to 17 residues. Germline CDR1 SGHKS, CDR2 YYEKEE (reference sequence). Deletions cut 3 bases from V and 0 bases from J, with 15 bases between. CDR3 in amino acids: CASSYLARGATNEKLFF. DNA for the CDR3: TGTGCCAGCAGCTACCTCGCCAGGGGTGCAACTAATGAAAAACTGTTTTTT.

For this clonotype: Given a far larger clone just one base away, this is likely a sequencing read error. The chain joins TRBV7-3 to TRBJ1-2; D not certain. The CDR3 extends over 13 amino acids. Per germline, CDR1 SGHTA and CDR2 FQGTGA. With 0 bases removed from V and 6 bases from J, the gap between germline ends came to 8 bases. The CDR3 DNA is TGTGCCAGCAGCTTAACATCGTTGAATGGCTACACCTTC. Translation gives CASSLTSLNGYTF.

Only one count was recorded for this clonotype. The rearrangement links TRBV6-1 to TRBJ2-1; D may be TRBD2 (5 bases). The germline V gene encodes CDR1 MNHNS and CDR2 SASEGT. CDR3 size: 15 residues. V lost 2 bases, J lost 7 bases, and 15 bases lay in between. Written as DNA, the CDR3 is TGTGCCAGCAGTGAATATCATCGGGAAGGGAATGAGCAGTTCTTC. It encodes CASSEYHREGNEQFF.

This clonotype was picked up a small number of times. The CDR3: CATSSGQGNTGELFF. In DNA form, the CDR3 reads TGTGCCACCAGTTCGGGACAGGGGAACACCGGGGAGCTGTTTTTT. V gene TRBV24-1 combines with J gene TRBJ2-2, with 9 bases lining up with TRBD1. Germline CDR1 and CDR2: KGHDR and SFDVKD. The junction had 2 bases not matched to a gene; V was cut back by 6 bases and J by 1 base. This CDR3 contains 15 residues.

The table lists this clonotype with many counts. This chain links TRBV15 with TRBJ2-7, with TRBD2 matching over 10 bases. Germline V gene data show CDR1 as LNHNV and CDR2 as YYDKDF (reference sequence). Germline trimming cut 3 bases from V and 0 bases from J; bases unmatched to any gene: 2. The CDR3 spans 15 residues. The CDR3 loop reads CATSRTSGPSYEQYF. CDR3 sequence (DNA): TGTGCCACCAGCAGGACTAGCGGGCCCTCCTACGAGCAGTACTTC.

This clonotype was detected ten times or more. The J gene is TRBJ2-7, the V gene TRBV2; 13 bases are a match to TRBD2. V was pared by 0 bases and J by 4 bases, with 0 bases of the junction left unmatched. CDR1 is SNHLY, CDR2 FYNNEI, per germline. The CDR3 runs 15 residues. CDR3 nucleotides: TGTGCCAGCAGTGAAGCGACTAGCGGGAGGTACGAGCAGTACTTC. Residues: CASSEATSGRYEQYF.

This clonotype has just a few counts. This clone may be a read error of a much larger clone one base away. The V call is TRBV6-1, the J call TRBJ2-1; 7 bases line up with TRBD2. CDR3 size: 15 residues. Germline loops: CDR1 MNHNS, CDR2 SASEGT. The CDR3 loop is CASSEGLAAYNEQSF. The DNA for the CDR3 is TGTGCCAGCAGTGAGGGCCTAGCGGCTTACAATGAGCAGTCCTTC.

V and J are TRBV3-1 and TRBJ2-4, with 10 bases identical to TRBD2. Germline CDR1 LGHDT, CDR2 YNNKEL (reference sequence). The V and J ends lost 8 bases and 7 bases, in that order; junction bases with no gene match: 11. The CDR3 covers 15 residues. In DNA form, the CDR3 reads TGTGCCAGCGGGCTTGGACTAGCGGCAGGGAACATTCAGTACTTC. As protein: CASGLGLAAGNIQYF.

This clonotype was found many times. The chain combines TRBV20-1 with TRBJ2-1, with a tentative D call TRBD1 (6 bases). Trimming shortened V by 6 bases and J by 15 bases, and 18 bases separated the two germline ends. This CDR3 comprises 11 residues. Germline assignment: CDR1 DFQATT and CDR2 SNEGSKA (reference sequence). This CDR3 reads CSALGQQGGFF. DNA of the CDR3: TGCAGTGCCCTTGGACAGCAAGGGGGGTTCTTC.